This T cell receptor beta chain was profiled in a study of T cell repertoires in cytomegalovirus infection. TCRdb fed the reads into MiXCR, producing one record per CDR3 protein. The table records fewer than 200,000 distinct CDR3 sequences, roughly 9.8% of them present only once. This clonotype showed up just a few times. The specimen was PBMCs. The receptor comes from a human donor in good health (CMV status not recorded). Some clones in this sample may be carry-over from other donors' samples.

CDR3 in amino acids: CASSLNWGTETQYF. In DNA form, the CDR3 reads TGTGCCAGCAGTTTAAATTGGGGGACAGAGACCCAGTACTTC. V gene TRBV28 combines with J gene TRBJ2-5; D might be TRBD1 or TRBD2, each matching 5 bases. From germline, CDR1 is MDHEN and CDR2 SYDVKM. The V end was cut by 2 bases, the J end by 4 bases, with 11 bases between. The CDR3 extends over 14 amino acids.